The 24 T cell receptor beta chains below were found in one sample sequenced in a study of somatic mutations in cytotoxic T cells in rheumatoid arthritis. Sequencing used immunoSEQ multiplex PCR; TCRdb keeps in-frame clones, though not all of them. The sample includes under 8,000 clones, about 72% of them seen just once. The sequencing sample was made of CD8+ T cells sorted from blood. Receptors originate from a woman in her 50s in good health.

The chain carries TRBV2 and TRBJ2-7; TRBD2 matches at 9 bases. Germline V lookup: CDR1 SNHLY, CDR2 FYNNEI. J lost 2 bases, V lost 2 bases, and 4 bases had no gene match. This CDR3 comprises 15 residues. CDR3 in amino acids: CASSEQAGGPYEQYF. CDR3 coding DNA: TGTGCCAGCAGTGAACAAGCGGGGGGCCCCTACGAGCAGTACTTC. Supplemented by reference TRBV2 and TRBJ2-7, the full variable domain reads EPEVTQTPSHQVTQMGQEVILRCVPISNHLYFYWYRQILGQKVEFLVSFYNNEISEKSEIFDDQFSVERPDGSNFTLKIRSTKLEDSAMYFCASSEQAGGPYEQYFGPGTRLTVT.

The chain has TRBV19 and TRBJ1-4; 7 bases are a match to TRBD1. The J segment lost 3 bases and the V segment lost 3 bases, leaving 4 bases of the junction unmatched. The CDR3 extends over 15 amino acids. Germline-derived CDR1 and CDR2 are LNHDA and SQIVND (reference sequence). The CDR3 region has the DNA TGTGCCAGTAGTATTATGGGACAGCCTAATGAAAAACTGTTTTTT. Encoded protein: CASSIMGQPNEKLFF.

This clone was recorded a few times. V usage is TRBV9 and J usage is TRBJ2-1; 12 bases align to TRBD2. The CDR3 runs to 17 residues. With V trimmed by 3 bases and J by 5 bases, 9 bases remained unmatched. Germline V CDR1 and CDR2: SGDLS, YYNGEE. The CDR3 coding sequence is TGTGCCAGCAGCGCTCCGCTAGCGGGGGGGGGTGACAATGAGCAGTTCTTC. Residues: CASSAPLAGGGDNEQFF.

The chain uses TRBV7-6 and TRBJ1-1; 10 bases line up with TRBD1. Trimming removed 5 bases from V and 1 base from J; junction bases left unmatched: 4. Germline V gives CDR1 SGHVS, CDR2 FNYEAQ. CDR3 size: 15 residues. The CDR3 nucleotides are TGTGCCAGCAGCCAAAGGACAGGGGGGAACACTGAAGCTTTCTTT. Translation gives CASSQRTGGNTEAFF. The variable domain in full, completed from reference TRBV7-6 and TRBJ1-1, reads GAGVSQSPRYKVTKRGQDVALRCDPISGHVSLYWYRQALGQGPEFLTYFNYEAQQDKSGLPNDRFSAERPEGSISTLTIQRTEQRDSAMYRCASSQRTGGNTEAFFGQGTRLTVV.

CDR3 sequence: CASSFQGAYNEQFF. The CDR3 DNA is TGTGCCAGCAGCTTTCAGGGGGCCTACAATGAGCAGTTCTTC. V and J are TRBV7-3 and TRBJ2-1, with 7 bases lining up with TRBD1. Looked up from germline, CDR1 is SGHTA and CDR2 is FQGTGA. This CDR3 region has 14 residues. With 3 bases clipped from V and 2 bases from J, the junction kept 1 base outside the gene matches. Combining the CDR3 with reference TRBV7-3 and TRBJ2-1 gives the whole variable domain GAGVSQTPSNKVTEKGKYVELRCDPISGHTALYWYRQSLGQGPEFLIYFQGTGAADDSGLPNDRFFAVRPEGSVSTLKIQRTERGDSAVYLCASSFQGAYNEQFFGPGTRLTVL.

This chain uses TRBV9 with TRBJ1-2; 7 bases agree with TRBD1. J lost 4 bases, V lost 3 bases, and 12 bases had no gene match. This CDR3 contains 16 residues. The germline V gene has CDR1 SGDLS and CDR2 YYNGEE. The CDR3 spells CASSGQPGQTFYGYTF. The CDR3 region has the DNA TGTGCCAGCAGCGGCCAGCCGGGACAGACCTTCTATGGCTACACCTTC.

The J gene is TRBJ1-1, the V gene TRBV27; TRBD1 matches 9 bases. Germline V gives CDR1 MNHEY, CDR2 SMNVEV (reference sequence). CDR3 size: 14 residues. With 5 bases clipped from V and 6 bases from J, the junction kept 7 bases outside the gene matches. CDR3 loop: CASSRRDRVAEAFF. The CDR3 DNA is TGTGCCAGCAGTCGTAGGGACAGGGTTGCTGAAGCTTTCTTT.

This clone was found a few times. The genes are TRBV29-1 and TRBJ2-3, with 9 bases lining up with TRBD1. The CDR3 extends over 15 amino acids. The germline CDR1 and CDR2 sequences are SQVTM and ANQGSEA. Germline trimming cut 4 bases from V and 2 bases from J; bases unmatched to any gene: 7. The CDR3 coding sequence is TGCAGCGTTGTGGGACAGGGATTTATCACAGATACGCAGTATTTT. Residues: CSVVGQGFITDTQYF.

This rearrangement joins TRBV27 to TRBJ1-1; TRBD1 might be the D (5 bases). V dropped 3 bases and J dropped 5 bases, with 13 bases sitting between them. Per the germline V gene, CDR1 is MNHEY and CDR2 is SMNVEV (reference sequence). The CDR3 covers 14 residues. The CDR3 DNA is TGTGCCAGCAGTTTGACTCAGGGAATAACTGAAGCTTTCTTT. Translating it yields CASSLTQGITEAFF.

V usage is TRBV9 and J usage is TRBJ2-2, with D maybe TRBD1 (6 bases). With 1 base removed from V and 0 bases from J, the gap between germline ends came to 13 bases. CDR1 is SGDLS, CDR2 YYNGEE, per germline. This CDR3 has 17 amino acids. The CDR3 coding sequence is TGTGCCAGCAGCGTAATTGGGGGCCACGCGAACACCGGGGAGCTGTTTTTT. The encoded protein is CASSVIGGHANTGELFF.

CDR3 nucleotide sequence: TGCGCCAGCAGCCAAGCTGTGCAGGTTGCCTACAATGAGCAGTTCTTC. Translation gives CASSQAVQVAYNEQFF. V usage is TRBV4-1 and J usage is TRBJ2-1; D gene ambiguous. This CDR3 is 16 amino acids long. V dropped 1 base and J dropped 2 bases, with 12 bases sitting between them. Per germline, CDR1 MGHRA and CDR2 YSYEKL.

V gene TRBV20-1 combines with J gene TRBJ2-1; tentative D call: TRBD2 (5 bases). This CDR3 spans 11 amino acids. Trimming removed 6 bases at V and 6 bases at J, with 9 bases between. Germline CDR1 is DFQATT and CDR2 is SNEGSKA (reference sequence). This chain's CDR3 is CSAEDCNEQFF. The CDR3 region has the DNA TGCAGTGCCGAGGACTGCAATGAGCAGTTCTTC.

The chain is built from TRBV7-9 and TRBJ2-1, with TRBD2 as a possible D gene (5 bases). V was pared by 1 base and J by 0 bases, with 7 bases between. Germline V CDR1 and CDR2: SEHNR, FQNEAQ (reference sequence). This CDR3 comprises 15 residues. The DNA for the CDR3 is TGTGCCAGCAGCTTAGAAGCGGTCTCCTACAATGAGCAGTTCTTC. Translated: CASSLEAVSYNEQFF.

This clone was counted between two and nine times. The chain links TRBV6-6 to TRBJ1-2; D is perhaps TRBD1 (6 bases). Between the trimmed V and J ends, which lost 8 bases and 0 bases, there was a span of 16 bases. The V gene's germline CDR1 is MNHNY and CDR2 SVGAGI (reference sequence). The CDR3 runs to 15 residues. The CDR3 loop is CASYYTQGANYGYTF. In DNA form, the CDR3 reads TGTGCCAGCTACTACACACAGGGAGCTAACTATGGCTACACCTTC.

The rearrangement joins TRBV4-3 to TRBJ2-7, with 9 bases aligning to TRBD2. V was pared by 3 bases and J by 0 bases, with 9 bases of the junction left unmatched. The CDR3 is made up of 17 amino acids. CDR1 is LGHNA and CDR2 is YSLEER in the germline V gene. The CDR3 loop is CASSQGSGGLSSYEQYF. DNA of the CDR3: TGCGCCAGCAGCCAGGGTAGCGGGGGCTTAAGCTCCTACGAGCAGTACTTC.

V is TRBV2 and J is TRBJ2-7, with TRBD1 matching over 12 bases. Germline V CDR1 and CDR2: SNHLY, FYNNEI. This CDR3 comprises 18 residues. The trim removed 7 bases at V and 0 bases at J, leaving 13 bases unmatched. CDR3 protein: CASNRDRGQEINSYEQYF. In DNA, the CDR3 is TGTGCCAGCAACCGGGACAGGGGGCAAGAAATAAACTCCTACGAGCAGTACTTC.

V gene TRBV5-6 combines with J gene TRBJ2-7, with 7 nucleotides matching TRBD1. This CDR3 contains 15 residues. Germline assignment: CDR1 SGHDT and CDR2 YYEEEE. The ends lost 0 bases at V and 2 bases at J; junction bases unmatched: 5. The CDR3 DNA follows: TGTGCCAGCAGCTTGGGAGGGGGCATTCCCTACGAGCAGTACTTC. Translation: CASSLGGGIPYEQYF.

The chain has TRBV10-3 and TRBJ1-1, with D hard to call. The CDR3 has 14 residues. The germline V gene has CDR1 ENHRY and CDR2 SYGVKD. V lost 6 bases and J 5 bases, leaving 16 bases between the germline ends. The CDR3 loop is CAISLGTDPTEAFF. CDR3 DNA: TGTGCCATCAGCTTGGGCACCGACCCAACTGAAGCTTTCTTT.

The chain links TRBV7-9 to TRBJ1-6; 8 nucleotides line up with TRBD1. V was clipped by 1 base and J by 11 bases; unmatched bases: 4. CDR3 length: 14 residues. Germline CDR1 is SEHNR and CDR2 is FQNEAQ (reference sequence). The DNA for the CDR3 is TGTGCCAGCAGCTTAGGCGGACAGGGTCCACCCCTCCACTTT. Amino acid sequence: CASSLGGQGPPLHF.

With regard to this clone: Other nucleotide sequences in the sample specify the same CDR3. The chain combines TRBV10-2 with TRBJ2-3, with TRBD1 matching over 8 bases. This CDR3 is 15 amino acids long. The germline V gene has CDR1 WSHSY and CDR2 SAAADI. J was trimmed by 4 bases and V by 4 bases; bases with no gene match: 7. The CDR3 DNA reads as TGCGCCAGCAGTGCCGGGACAGGTGGTTCAGATACGCAGTATTTT. Translating it yields CASSAGTGGSDTQYF.

The rearrangement joins TRBV11-2 to TRBJ2-1; D is perhaps TRBD2 (6 bases). V lost 3 bases and J lost 8, with 17 bases in between. This CDR3 has 15 amino acids. Germline V CDR1 and CDR2: SGHAT, FQNNGV. This CDR3 reads CASSFSSVLWDEQFF. The CDR3 DNA reads TGTGCCAGCAGCTTTTCTAGCGTACTTTGGGATGAGCAGTTCTTC.

The V gene is TRBV25-1, the J gene TRBJ2-5, with a possible D match to TRBD1 (8 bases). Trimming pared 6 bases from V and 3 bases from J, leaving 17 bases between. Germline V gene sequence: CDR1 MGHDK, CDR2 SYGVNS. CDR3 length: 15 residues. The CDR3 region is CASRGGTGGEETQYF. CDR3 nucleotides: TGTGCCAGCAGGGGGGGTACAGGGGGGGAAGAGACCCAGTACTTC.

The V call is TRBV5-8, the J call TRBJ1-1; 10 nucleotides agree with TRBD1. Losses at the gene ends were 3 bases for V and 0 bases for J; bases not matched to a gene: 2. CDR3 length: 15 residues. CDR1 is SGHTS and CDR2 is YDEGEE in the germline V gene. The CDR3 here is CASSSGTGVNTEAFF. The DNA of the CDR3 is TGTGCCAGCAGCTCCGGGACAGGGGTGAACACTGAAGCTTTCTTT.

The chain employs TRBV6-6 and TRBJ1-1; D possibly corresponds to TRBD1 (5 bases). Germline loops: CDR1 MNHNY, CDR2 SVGAGI (reference sequence). The CDR3 loop spans 14 amino acids. Trimming shortened V by 2 bases and J by 1 base, and 8 bases separated the two germline ends. CDR3 region: CASSYTGTNTEAFF. CDR3 in DNA: TGTGCCAGCAGTTACACAGGAACGAACACTGAAGCTTTCTTT.